This entry lists 15 T cell receptor beta chains sequenced from one sample in a study of OX40 agonist ivuxolimab in advanced cancers. This table comes from immunoSEQ multiplex PCR, and its TCRdb copy is limited to in-frame clones, with some not included. Here the sample spans under 100,000 clones, 81% being singletons. The specimen was CD4+ or CD8+ T cells sorted from blood, collected in a trial of the OX40 agonist ivuxolimab. Every receptor here comes from an adult with an advanced solid tumor such as melanoma, head and neck, liver or kidney cancer.

The chain couples TRBV11-3 to TRBJ2-5; D not resolved. This CDR3 comprises 11 residues. V lost 5 bases and J lost 3, with 4 bases in between. From germline, CDR1 is SGHNT and CDR2 YENEEA. CDR3 in amino acids: CASSRKETQYF. CDR3 DNA: TGTGCCAGCAGCAGAAAAGAGACCCAGTACTTC. The full variable domain, with the rest looked up from reference TRBV11-3 and TRBJ2-5, is EAGVVQSPRYKIIEKKQPVAFWCNPISGHNTLYWYLQNLGQGPELLIRYENEEAVDDSQLPKDRFSAERLKGVDSTLKIQPAELGDSAVYLCASSRKETQYFGPGTRLLVL.

The chain joins TRBV7-3 to TRBJ2-6; D might be TRBD1 or TRBD2, each matching 6 bases. Trimming left V 3 bases short and J 2 bases short, with 8 bases between. The germline gives CDR1 SGHTA, CDR2 FQGTGA. CDR3 length: 15 residues. Here the CDR3 reads CASSFGGAGANVLTF. In DNA form, the CDR3 reads TGTGCCAGCAGCTTCGGGGGCGCTGGGGCCAACGTCCTGACTTTC.

This chain connects TRBV7-3 to TRBJ1-1, with a possible D match to TRBD1 (5 bases). V dropped 5 bases and J dropped 5 bases, with 12 bases sitting between them. Germline CDR1 SGHTA, CDR2 FQGTGA. This CDR3 contains 13 residues. CDR3 in amino acids: CASSRGGATEAFF. CDR3 DNA sequence: TGTGCCAGCAGCCGAGGTGGGGCTACTGAAGCTTTCTTT.

The V gene is TRBV19, the J gene TRBJ1-5; 11 bases agree with TRBD1. V gave up 6 bases and J gave up 4 bases; unmatched junction bases: 5. The CDR3 is 15 amino acids. The germline V gene has CDR1 LNHDA and CDR2 SQIVND (reference sequence). CDR3 DNA: TGTGCCAGTAGGCCGGGACAGGGGGGTAATCAGCCCCAGCATTTT. This gives the protein CASRPGQGGNQPQHF.

The chain employs TRBV2 and TRBJ2-2; tentative D call: TRBD2 (6 bases). The CDR3 sequence is 14 residues long. Germline V gene data show CDR1 as SNHLY and CDR2 as FYNNEI. The V gene lost 4 bases and the J gene lost 5 bases, with 11 bases spanning the gap. This CDR3 reads CASSGDGGTGELFF. The CDR3 DNA follows: TGTGCCAGCAGTGGAGACGGGGGAACCGGGGAGCTGTTTTTT. Full variable domain (remainder filled in from reference TRBV2 and TRBJ2-2): EPEVTQTPSHQVTQMGQEVILRCVPISNHLYFYWYRQILGQKVEFLVSFYNNEISEKSEIFDDQFSVERPDGSNFTLKIRSTKLEDSAMYFCASSGDGGTGELFFGEGSRLTVL.

This clone was observed once. The rearrangement uses TRBV7-3 and TRBJ2-1; TRBD1 matches 12 bases. Germline V gene data show CDR1 as SGHTA and CDR2 as FQGTGA. The CDR3 totals 15 residues. V lost 4 bases, J lost 7 bases, and 5 bases stayed unmatched. CDR3 nucleotides: TGTGCCAGCAGCTGGGACAGGGGGCGCGAGAATGAGCAGTTCTTC. Residues: CASSWDRGRENEQFF.

About this clone itself: An end of the junction differs from the germline gene, which may be a read error. The genes are TRBV27 and TRBJ2-1; 7 bases map to TRBD2. From germline, CDR1 is MNHEY and CDR2 SMNVEV (reference sequence). The CDR3 has 16 amino acids. The CDR3 loop reads CASSPLGGSVYHEQFF. The CDR3 DNA reads as TGTGCCAGCAGCCCCTTAGGCGGGAGTGTCTACCATGAGCAGTTCTTC.

This clone is medium-sized (0.01 to 0.1%) in the sample. The DNA for the CDR3 is TGTGCCAGCAGTCTCATGGGGACAGGGGGAAACACTGAAGCTTTCTTT. It specifies CASSLMGTGGNTEAFF. The chain links TRBV7-2 to TRBJ1-1; 11 bases map to TRBD1. The CDR3 runs to 16 residues. The V and J ends lost 6 bases and 2 bases, in that order; junction bases with no gene match: 8. Per germline, CDR1 SGHTA and CDR2 FQGNSA.

The J gene is TRBJ1-4, the V gene TRBV19; D is possibly TRBD1 (5 bases). Per the germline V gene, CDR1 is LNHDA and CDR2 is SQIVND (reference sequence). V lost 7 bases to trimming and J lost 11 bases, with 20 bases between them. CDR3 length: 14 residues. The CDR3 here is CASTPYVREGKLFF. The CDR3 DNA follows: TGTGCCAGTACTCCATACGTCAGGGAAGGGAAACTGTTTTTT.

The V and J genes are TRBV15 and TRBJ2-1; 14 nucleotides line up with TRBD2. The junction had 11 bases not matched to a gene; V was cut back by 0 bases and J by 1 base. The CDR3 runs to 21 residues. Germline V gives CDR1 LNHNV, CDR2 YYDKDF (reference sequence). The CDR3 sequence: CATSREGTSGGRITSYNEQFF. The CDR3 DNA is TGTGCCACCAGCAGAGAAGGGACTAGCGGGGGCCGCATAACTTCCTACAATGAGCAGTTCTTC. The full variable domain, in which reference TRBV15 and TRBJ2-1 provide the parts outside the CDR3, is DAMVIQNPRYQVTQFGKPVTLSCSQTLNHNVMYWYQQKSSQAPKLLFHYYDKDFNNEADTPDNFQSRRPNTSFCFLDIRSPGLGDTAMYLCATSREGTSGGRITSYNEQFFGPGTRLTVL.

This clone has just one count. V gene TRBV12-5 combines with J gene TRBJ1-2, with TRBD1 as a possible D gene (6 bases). The length of the CDR3 is 13 residues. Germline CDR1 and CDR2: LGHNT and FRNRAP. V lost 5 bases, J lost 4 bases, and 11 bases lay in between. CDR3 DNA: TGTGCTAGTGGTCCCGGGACAACCTATGGCTACACCTTC. This translates into CASGPGTTYGYTF.

The chain combines TRBV4-2 with TRBJ1-5, with D maybe TRBD1 (5 bases). CDR3 size: 14 residues. CDR1 is LGHNA, CDR2 YNFKEQ, per germline. With 4 bases removed from V and 6 bases from J, the gap between germline ends came to 13 bases. CDR3 amino acids: CASSLGDVVQPQHF. The CDR3 bases are TGTGCCAGCAGCCTCGGGGACGTAGTTCAGCCCCAGCATTTT.

The J gene is TRBJ2-7, the V gene TRBV5-4; 7 bases align to TRBD1. Germline V lookup: CDR1 SGHNT, CDR2 YYREEE (reference sequence). This CDR3 region has 15 residues. V gave up 4 bases and J gave up 3 bases; unmatched junction bases: 10. CDR3 amino acids: CASSTVRQGSYEQYF. In DNA, the CDR3 is TGTGCCAGCAGCACAGTCCGACAGGGCAGCTACGAGCAGTACTTC.

This chain uses TRBV7-3 with TRBJ2-6, with a possible D match to TRBD2 (6 bases). The CDR3 totals 17 residues. V was trimmed by 1 base and J by 0 bases, leaving 10 bases between them. Germline CDR1 is SGHTA and CDR2 is FQGTGA. DNA for the CDR3: TGTGCCAGCAGCTTAATGGAGCGGGCCTCTGGGGCCAACGTCCTGACTTTC. This encodes CASSLMERASGANVLTF.

The chain links TRBV15 to TRBJ2-1; 10 bases line up with TRBD2. The CDR3 is made up of 16 amino acids. V was pared by 1 base and J by 2 bases, with 2 bases of the junction left unmatched. Per germline, CDR1 LNHNV and CDR2 YYDKDF (reference sequence). CDR3 in DNA: TGTGCCACCAGCAGAGGGCTAGCGGGAGCCTACAATGAGCAGTTCTTC. Protein product: CATSRGLAGAYNEQFF.